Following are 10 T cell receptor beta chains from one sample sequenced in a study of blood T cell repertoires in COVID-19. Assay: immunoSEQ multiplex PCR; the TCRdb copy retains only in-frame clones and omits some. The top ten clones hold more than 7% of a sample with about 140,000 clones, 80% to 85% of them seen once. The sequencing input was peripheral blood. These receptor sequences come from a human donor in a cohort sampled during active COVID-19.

The CDR3 nucleotides read TGTGCCAGCAGTGAAGGTTATCGGAATGAGCAGTTCTTC. Its protein is CASSEGYRNEQFF. The chain is built from TRBV6-1 and TRBJ2-1; D remains ambiguous. Germline V gene lookup returns CDR1 MNHNS and CDR2 SASEGT. The CDR3 has 13 residues. V lost 1 base and J 7 bases, leaving 8 bases between the germline ends.

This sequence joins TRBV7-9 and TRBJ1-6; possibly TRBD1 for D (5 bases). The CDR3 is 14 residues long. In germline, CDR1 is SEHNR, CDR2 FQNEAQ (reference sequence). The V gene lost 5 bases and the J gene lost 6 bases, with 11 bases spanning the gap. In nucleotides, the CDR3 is TGTGCCAGCAGCCTCCAGGGCTTTAATTCACCCCTCCACTTT. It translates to CASSLQGFNSPLHF.

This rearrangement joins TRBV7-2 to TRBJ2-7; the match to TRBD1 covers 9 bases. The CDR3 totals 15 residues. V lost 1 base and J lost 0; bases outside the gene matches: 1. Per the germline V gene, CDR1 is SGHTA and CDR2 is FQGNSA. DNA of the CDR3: TGTGCCAGCAGCTTAGGGGGACAGGGCTCCTACGAGCAGTACTTC. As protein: CASSLGGQGSYEQYF.

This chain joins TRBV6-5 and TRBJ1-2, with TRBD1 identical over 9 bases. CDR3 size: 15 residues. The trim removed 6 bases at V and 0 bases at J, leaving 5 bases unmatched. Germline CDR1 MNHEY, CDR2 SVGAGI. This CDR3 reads CASRHRGQTNYGYTF. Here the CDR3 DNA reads TGTGCCAGCAGACACAGGGGGCAAACTAACTATGGCTACACCTTC.

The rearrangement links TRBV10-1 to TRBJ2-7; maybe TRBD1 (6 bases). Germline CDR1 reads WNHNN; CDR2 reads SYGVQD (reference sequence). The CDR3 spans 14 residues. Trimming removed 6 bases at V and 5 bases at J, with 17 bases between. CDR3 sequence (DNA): TGCGCCAGCAGCGCAGGGGCCTCCTTCCACGAGCAGTACTTC. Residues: CASSAGASFHEQYF.

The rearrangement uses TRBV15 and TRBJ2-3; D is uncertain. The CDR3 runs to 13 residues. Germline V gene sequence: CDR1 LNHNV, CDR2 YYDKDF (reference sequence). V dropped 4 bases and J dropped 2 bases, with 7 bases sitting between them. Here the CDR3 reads CATSTGITDTQYF. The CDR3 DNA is TGTGCCACCAGCACAGGAATCACAGATACGCAGTATTTT.

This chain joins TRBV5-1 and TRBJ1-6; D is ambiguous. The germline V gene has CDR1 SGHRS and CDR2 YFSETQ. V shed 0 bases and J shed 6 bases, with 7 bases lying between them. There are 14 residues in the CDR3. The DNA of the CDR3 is TGCGCCAGCAGCTTGGAAGGCGGTAATTCACCCCTCCACTTT. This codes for CASSLEGGNSPLHF.

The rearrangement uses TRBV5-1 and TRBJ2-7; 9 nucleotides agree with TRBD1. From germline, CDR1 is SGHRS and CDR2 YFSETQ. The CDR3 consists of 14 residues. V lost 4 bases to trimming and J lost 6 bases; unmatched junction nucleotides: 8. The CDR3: CASSTGQGEGEQYF. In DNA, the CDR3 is TGCGCCAGCAGCACGGGACAGGGAGAAGGCGAGCAGTACTTC.

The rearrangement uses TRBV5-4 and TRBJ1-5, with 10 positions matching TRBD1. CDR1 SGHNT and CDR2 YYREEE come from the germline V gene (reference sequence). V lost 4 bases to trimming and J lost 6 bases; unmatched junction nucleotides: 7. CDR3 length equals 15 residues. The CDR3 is CASSRGTGDAQPQHF. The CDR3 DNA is TGTGCCAGCAGCAGGGGGACAGGGGACGCTCAGCCCCAGCATTTT. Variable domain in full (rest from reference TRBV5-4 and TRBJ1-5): ETGVTQSPTHLIKTRGQQVTLRCSSQSGHNTVSWYQQALGQGPQFIFQYYREEENGRGNFPPRFSGLQFPNYSSELNVNALELDDSALYLCASSRGTGDAQPQHFGDGTRLSIL.

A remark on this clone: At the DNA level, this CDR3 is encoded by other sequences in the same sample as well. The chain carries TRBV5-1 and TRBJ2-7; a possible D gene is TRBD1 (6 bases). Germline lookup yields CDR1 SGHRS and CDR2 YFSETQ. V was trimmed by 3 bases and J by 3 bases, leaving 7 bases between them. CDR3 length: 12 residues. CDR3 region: CASSSQGYEQYF. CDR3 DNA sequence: TGCGCCAGCAGCTCACAGGGCTACGAGCAGTACTTC.